The 8 T cell receptor beta chains presented below share a single source sample, sequenced in a study of blood T cell repertoires in COVID-19. The data were produced by immunoSEQ multiplex PCR, yet TCRdb's version contains in-frame clones alone and is incomplete. This sample has 310,000 or so clones; about 86% occur once, and the top ten carry approximately 1.1%. Sequencing used peripheral blood. The receptors come from a woman in her 50s with acute or convalescent COVID-19.

This clone was seen a handful of times. CDR3 region: CASSDRRNSNQPQHF. CDR3 nucleotide sequence: TGTGCCAGCAGTGATAGGAGAAATAGCAATCAGCCCCAGCATTTT. This chain connects TRBV2 to TRBJ1-5, with D hard to call. The CDR3 totals 15 residues. Germline V lookup: CDR1 SNHLY, CDR2 FYNNEI. The V end lost 3 bases, the J end lost 0 bases, and 9 bases lay between the germline ends.

The rearrangement links TRBV5-1 to TRBJ1-1; D gene ambiguous. There are 13 residues in the CDR3. Trimming took off 0 bases at V and 4 bases at J, with 7 bases between the two ends. The germline CDR1 and CDR2 sequences are SGHRS and YFSETQ. Here the CDR3 DNA reads TGCGCCAGCAGCTTGGGACAAACCACTGAAGCTTTCTTT. Encoded protein: CASSLGQTTEAFF.

V gene TRBV21-1 combines with J gene TRBJ2-3; the table calls TRBD1, which could not be checked here. TRBV21-1 is annotated as a pseudogene. The length of the CDR3 is 17 residues. CDR3 protein: CASSKVSGALRTDTQYF. CDR3 DNA sequence: TGTGCCAGCAGCAAAGTTAGTGGGGCACTCCGCACAGATACGCAGTATTTT.

The genes are TRBV7-9 and TRBJ2-5; D is uncertain. This CDR3 has 13 amino acids. With 2 bases removed from V and 5 bases from J, the gap between germline ends came to 9 bases. Germline V gene sequence: CDR1 SEHNR, CDR2 FQNEAQ (reference sequence). CDR3 region: CASSLNGYETQYF. In nucleotides, the CDR3 is TGTGCCAGCAGCTTAAACGGGTATGAGACCCAGTACTTC.

This clone was found a few times. The chain carries TRBV2 and TRBJ2-2; weak D call: TRBD1 (6 bases). Germline CDR1 is SNHLY and CDR2 is FYNNEI. The CDR3 consists of 15 residues. Trimming shortened V by 1 base and J by 0 bases, and 6 bases separated the two germline ends. CDR3 residues: CASSEDRANTGELFF. The CDR3, as DNA: TGTGCCAGCAGTGAAGACAGGGCGAACACCGGGGAGCTGTTTTTT.

This clone was picked up a small number of times. The chain joins TRBV9 to TRBJ2-1; weak D call: TRBD1 (6 bases). The CDR3 consists of 14 residues. Germline loops: CDR1 SGDLS, CDR2 YYNGEE. The germline V and J ends were trimmed by 3 bases and 9 bases, with 16 bases remaining between them. Here the CDR3 DNA reads TGTGCCAGCAGCGATCGGACAGCTCTGAGTGAGCAGTTCTTC. Translating it yields CASSDRTALSEQFF.

The rearrangement uses TRBV18 and TRBJ1-1, with TRBD1 matching 9 bases. Losses at the gene ends were 3 bases for V and 4 bases for J; bases not matched to a gene: 9. The CDR3 length is 16 residues. Germline V gives CDR1 KGHSH, CDR2 LQKENI. The DNA of the CDR3 is TGTGCCAGCTCACCTATAACAGGGGGCATGAGCACTGAAGCTTTCTTT. Translated, it gives CASSPITGGMSTEAFF.

The chain joins TRBV6-5 to TRBJ1-4; maybe TRBD1 (5 bases). Per germline, CDR1 MNHEY and CDR2 SVGAGI. This CDR3 is built from 13 residues. V was clipped by 6 bases and J by 8 bases, with 13 bases between them. Here the CDR3 reads CASRRQSREKLFF. CDR3 DNA: TGTGCCAGCAGACGACAGTCTCGGGAAAAACTGTTTTTT.